The source of this T cell receptor beta chain is a study of cytomegalovirus exposure and HLA in healthy donors. For the study at large: A subsequent analysis reported that the 95 to 150 validation repertoires were produced on the same platform that had also been used for the 600 to 800 first-cohort repertoires.

A word on this clone: Its antigen is undetermined.

Study-wide results and caveats: The listing of 150 or so TCR beta chains classed them as cytomegalovirus-associated.

The CDR3 spans 14 residues. Germline assignment: CDR1 LNHNV and CDR2 YYDKDF (reference sequence). V lost 8 bases and J lost 6; bases outside the gene matches: 10. TCRdb's table, derived via immunoSEQ multiplex PCR, lists solely in-frame clones and lacks some. The data contain around 300,000 clones, 65% to 90% of them singletons. The sequencing input was PBMCs. The receptor comes from a woman between 18 and 29 years old in good health and CMV-seronegative. The chain has TRBV15 and TRBJ1-5, with 7 bases fitting TRBD1. The CDR3, as DNA: TGTGCCACCGCAGAGACAGGGAACCGTCAGCCCCAGCATTTT. It specifies CATAETGNRQPQHF.